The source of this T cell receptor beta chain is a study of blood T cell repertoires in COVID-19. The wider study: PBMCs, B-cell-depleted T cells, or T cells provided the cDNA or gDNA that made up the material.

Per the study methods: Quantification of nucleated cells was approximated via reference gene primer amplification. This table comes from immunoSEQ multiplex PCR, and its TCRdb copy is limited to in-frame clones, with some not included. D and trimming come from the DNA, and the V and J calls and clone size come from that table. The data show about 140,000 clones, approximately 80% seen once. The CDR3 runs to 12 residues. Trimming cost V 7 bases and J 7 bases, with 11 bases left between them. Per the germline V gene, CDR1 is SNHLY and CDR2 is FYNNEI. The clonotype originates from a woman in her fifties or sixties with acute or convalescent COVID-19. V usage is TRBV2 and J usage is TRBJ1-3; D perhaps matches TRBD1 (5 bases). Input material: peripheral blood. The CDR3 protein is CASKIGGNTIYF. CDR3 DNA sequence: TGTGCCAGCAAAATCGGGGGGAACACCATATATTTT.